This paragraph covers one T cell receptor (beta chain) sequence. This sample is drawn from a study of blood T cell repertoires in COVID-19. Study summary: From the United States, Italy and Spain came samples of acute and convalescent COVID-19.

In the source study's methods: By means of reference gene primer amplification, nucleated cell counts were estimated. Libraries were prepared by immunoSEQ multiplex PCR; TCRdb keeps only in-frame clonotypes and omits some of them. D and trimming come from the DNA, and the V and J calls and clone size come from that table. The sample has 150,000 to 200,000 clones; around 85% are singletons. Germline CDR1 reads GTSNPN; CDR2 reads SVGIG (reference sequence). V was shortened by 5 bases and J by 2 bases, with 16 bases between the two germline ends. This CDR3 region has 15 residues. The receptor was isolated from a woman aged 55-75 years with acute or convalescent COVID-19. The sequencing sample was made of peripheral blood. The J gene is TRBJ1-3, the V gene TRBV30, with D possibly TRBD1 on 6 matching bases. CDR3 protein: CAWARGGAAGNTIYF. In DNA, the CDR3 is TGTGCCTGGGCCCGAGGGGGGGCGGCTGGAAACACCATATATTTT.